This T cell receptor beta chain was profiled in a study of blood T cell repertoires in COVID-19 (dated by TCRdb to 2018 to 2021). General notes on the study: Samples from collaborators originated in the United States, Italy and Spain and spanned both the acute and convalescent phases of COVID-19. The prospective study material was composed of cDNA or gDNA derived from T cells, B-cell-depleted T cells, or PBMCs. The dataset comprised deeply sampled blood TCRbeta repertoires from subjects exposed to, actively infected with, or recovered from COVID-19. The repertoires were released in a freely available public database meant as a resource for research on the immune response to SARS-CoV-2. The samples were drawn from the first 160 participants of the ongoing ImmuneRACE study and from over a thousand subjects provided by 6 global collaborators. Sample metadata almost always included a de-identified subject ID, COVID-19 status, age in years and sex. Where available, HLA class I and class II types were taken from metadata supplied by the sample provider and were not determined by assay-based typing. On the study overall, not on this receptor specifically: The amount of clinical and demographic metadata varied by source and participant and was provided uncurated.

TCRbeta CDR3 regions were amplified from genomic DNA by means of the immunoSEQ Assay, a bias-controlled multiplex PCR. The source study handled its data this way. Nucleated cell counts per sample were estimated from amplification of reference gene primers within the assay. To quantify the absolute abundance of each unique TCRbeta CDR3 rearrangement, sequence reads were collapsed and filtered. For each sample, productive Simpson clonality was calculated as the square root of Simpson's diversity index over productive rearrangements. As stored in TCRdb, this immuneACCESS dataset retains in-frame rearrangements with V and J assigned. A fraction of the clones does not appear; measured against another copy, unresolved V genes explain less than half of the discrepancy, and the remainder lacks a known reason. From that table come the V and J calls and clone size; the DNA was used to work out D and trimming. Here the sample has under 150,000 clones; about nine tenths occur a single time. The ten largest clones take up about 2.3% of the sample.

Based on its abundance in the sample, this clone is medium-sized (0.01 to 0.1%). Its antigen remains undetermined. Base qualities are not at hand, and no much larger clone is one base apart. Collaborating institutions collected whole blood in K2EDTA tubes following their own protocols. Collaborator samples were shipped for TCRbeta analysis as frozen whole blood, isolated PBMCs, or DNA extracted from either sample type. The specimen was peripheral blood. The sequence derives from a human donor in a cohort sampled during active COVID-19.

The DNA reads as follows: TGTGCCAGCTCACAGGGAGGCGAGGGCTACAATGAGCAGTTCTTC. Translation gives CASSQGGEGYNEQFF. The rearrangement combines TRBV18 with TRBJ2-1; the D gene is perhaps TRBD2, on 6 matching bases. The CDR3 has 15 amino acids, counting the end cysteine and phenylalanine. CDR3 DNA only is kept here, 45 bases in frame from base 1. V is pared back by 4 bases and J by 3 bases, with 13 bases lying between the germline termini. The germline V gene supplies CDR1 KGHSH and CDR2 LQKENI.